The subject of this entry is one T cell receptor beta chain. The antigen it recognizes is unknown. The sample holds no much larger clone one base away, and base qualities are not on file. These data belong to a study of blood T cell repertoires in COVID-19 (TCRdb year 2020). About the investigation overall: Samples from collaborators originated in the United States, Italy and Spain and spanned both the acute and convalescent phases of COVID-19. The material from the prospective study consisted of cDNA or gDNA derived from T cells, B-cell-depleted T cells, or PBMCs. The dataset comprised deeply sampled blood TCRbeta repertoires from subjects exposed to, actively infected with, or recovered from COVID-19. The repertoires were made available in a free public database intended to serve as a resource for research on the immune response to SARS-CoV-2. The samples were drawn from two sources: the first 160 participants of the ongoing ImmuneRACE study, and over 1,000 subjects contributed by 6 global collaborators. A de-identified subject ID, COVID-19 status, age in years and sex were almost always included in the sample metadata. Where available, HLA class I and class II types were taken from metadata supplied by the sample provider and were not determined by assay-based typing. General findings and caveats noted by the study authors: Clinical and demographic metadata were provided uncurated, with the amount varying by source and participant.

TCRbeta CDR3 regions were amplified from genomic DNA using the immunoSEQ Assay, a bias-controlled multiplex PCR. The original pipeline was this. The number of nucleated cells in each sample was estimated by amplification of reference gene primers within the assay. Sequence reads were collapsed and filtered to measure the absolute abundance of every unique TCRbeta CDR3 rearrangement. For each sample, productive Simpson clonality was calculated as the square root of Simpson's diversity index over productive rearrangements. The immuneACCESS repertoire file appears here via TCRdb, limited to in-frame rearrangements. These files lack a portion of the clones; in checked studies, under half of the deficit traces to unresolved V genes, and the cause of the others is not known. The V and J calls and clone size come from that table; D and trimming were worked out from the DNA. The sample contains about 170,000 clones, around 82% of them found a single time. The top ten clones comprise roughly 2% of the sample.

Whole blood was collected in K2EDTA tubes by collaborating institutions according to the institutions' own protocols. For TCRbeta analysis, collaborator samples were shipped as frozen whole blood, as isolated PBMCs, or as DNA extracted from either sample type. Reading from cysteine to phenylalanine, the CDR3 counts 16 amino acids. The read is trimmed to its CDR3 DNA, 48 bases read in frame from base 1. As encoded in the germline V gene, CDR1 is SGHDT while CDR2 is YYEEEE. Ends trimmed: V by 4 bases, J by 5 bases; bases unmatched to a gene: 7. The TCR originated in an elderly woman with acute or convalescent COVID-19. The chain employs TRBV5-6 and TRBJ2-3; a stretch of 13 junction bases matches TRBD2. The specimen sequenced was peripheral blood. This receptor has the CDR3 CASSGGTSGKVDTQYF. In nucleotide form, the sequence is TGTGCCAGCAGCGGCGGGACTAGCGGGAAGGTAGATACGCAGTATTTT.